This T cell receptor (beta chain) was recorded in a study of T cell changes during pregnancy in multiple sclerosis. In germline, CDR1 is MGHRA, CDR2 YSYEKL. V lost 1 base and J lost 2, with 12 bases in between. The CDR3 contains 15 residues. Profiling relied on immunoSEQ multiplex PCR, and the TCRdb table lists in-frame clones only, not all of them. The sample consists of 90,000 or so clones, 80% to 95% of them appearing once. The TCR sequence derives from a female donor with multiple sclerosis, enrolled in a pregnancy study. V and J are TRBV4-1 and TRBJ2-7; a possible D gene is TRBD1 (5 bases). Here the sequenced sample was peripheral blood, taken before pregnancy. CDR3 region: CASSQGQGGAYEQYF. CDR3 DNA sequence: TGCGCCAGCAGCCAAGGGCAGGGCGGTGCCTACGAGCAGTACTTC.